Listed here are 28 T cell receptor beta chains from one sample, sequenced in a study of vaccination and CD4 T cells after COVID-19. Stated treatment: approximately 9-day PBMC culture with coronavirus spike peptide pools or control peptides (ViraFEST assay). Their cognate antigens are unknown. Cultured CD4+ T-cell DNA underwent Oncomine TCR Beta short-read sequencing. MiXCR, run by TCRdb on the PCR reads, gives a single entry per CDR3 protein. In the table there are approximately 12,000 distinct CDR3 sequences, under 65% of which are singletons. The material sequenced was CD4+ T cells from blood, cultured in vitro. The receptors derive from a human donor who had recovered from COVID-19.

V and J are TRBV10-2 and TRBJ1-5; D perhaps matches TRBD1 (6 bases). This CDR3 contains 16 residues. The ends were cut back, 0 bases at V and 2 bases at J, with 11 bases in the middle. Germline V gene sequence: CDR1 WSHSY, CDR2 SAAADI. CDR3 coding DNA: TGCGCCAGCAGTGAGTCGGGGGCGTTGGGCAATCAGCCCCAGCATTTT. Amino acid sequence: CASSESGALGNQPQHF.

The rearrangement joins TRBV28 to TRBJ2-5; D is possibly TRBD1 (6 bases). Trimming pared 6 bases from V and 5 bases from J, leaving 16 bases between. Germline assignment: CDR1 MDHEN and CDR2 SYDVKM. The CDR3 contains 14 residues. The CDR3: CASSRGQPGETQYF. CDR3 sequence (DNA): TGTGCCAGCAGCCGTGGACAGCCTGGGGAGACCCAGTACTTC.

In its sample, this clonotype was seen a few times. This chain uses TRBV6-1 with TRBJ2-3, with D perhaps assigned TRBD1 or TRBD2 (5 bases each). V was clipped by 10 bases and J by 2 bases, with 13 bases between them. The CDR3 covers 13 residues. Germline V gene data show CDR1 as MNHNS and CDR2 as SASEGT. The CDR3 spells CAIGAGLTDTQYF. The CDR3 DNA is TGTGCCATCGGGGCGGGCCTCACAGATACGCAGTATTTT.

The V call is TRBV6-5, the J call TRBJ2-1; TRBD2 matches 9 bases. Trimming removed 2 bases from V and 8 bases from J; junction bases left unmatched: 7. CDR3 length: 15 amino acids. CDR1 is MNHEY, CDR2 SVGAGI, per germline. The CDR3 here is CASSYGLAGPYEQFF. CDR3 nucleotide sequence: TGTGCCAGCAGTTACGGCCTAGCGGGACCCTATGAGCAGTTCTTC.

The CDR3 sequence: CATSRDVRGTKNIQYF. The CDR3 DNA reads as TGTGCCACCAGCAGAGATGTAAGGGGGACCAAAAACATTCAGTACTTC. The chain carries TRBV15 and TRBJ2-4; D is perhaps TRBD1 (6 bases). Trimming took off 0 bases at V and 2 bases at J, with 11 bases between the two ends. Germline CDR1 is LNHNV and CDR2 is YYDKDF (reference sequence). The CDR3 spans 16 residues.

The chain combines TRBV6-5 with TRBJ2-1; TRBD2 matches at 7 bases. Germline V lookup: CDR1 MNHEY, CDR2 SVGAGI. With V trimmed by 0 bases and J by 1 base, 9 bases remained unmatched. The CDR3 sequence is 18 residues long. CDR3 DNA: TGTGCCAGCAGTTACTCTTACCCAAGCGGGAAGTCCTACAATGAGCAGTTCTTC. It translates to CASSYSYPSGKSYNEQFF.

The chain recombines TRBV29-1 with TRBJ2-4; D gene ambiguous. This CDR3 is built from 13 residues. The V and J ends lost 4 bases and 7 bases respectively, with 14 bases between them. The V gene's germline CDR1 is SQVTM and CDR2 ANQGSEA. The CDR3 region is CSVVILSGNIQYF. Written as DNA, the CDR3 is TGCAGCGTTGTCATCCTCTCCGGGAACATTCAGTACTTC.

The chain is built from TRBV6-5 and TRBJ2-5; D unresolved. V was pared by 2 bases and J by 5 bases, with 9 bases between. CDR3 length equals 13 residues. Germline CDR1 MNHEY, CDR2 SVGAGI. The CDR3 sequence is CASSYAYGETQYF. The CDR3 DNA follows: TGTGCCAGCAGTTACGCCTATGGGGAGACCCAGTACTTC.

The V call is TRBV6-7, the J call TRBJ2-7; no reliable D call. TRBV6-7 is an ORF, with its function uncertain. This CDR3 contains 12 residues. The V end was cut by 2 bases, the J end by 3 bases, with 5 bases between. The chain's CDR3 is CASSYVGYEQYF. The CDR3 DNA reads as TGTGCCAGCAGTTACGTCGGCTACGAGCAGTACTTC.

V and J are TRBV5-1 and TRBJ2-7, with TRBD1 matching 11 bases. Germline V lookup: CDR1 SGHRS, CDR2 YFSETQ. The CDR3 is made up of 14 amino acids. Trimming removed 5 bases from V and 5 bases from J; junction bases left unmatched: 6. The CDR3 DNA reads TGCGCCAGCAGTCCCGGGACAGGGGGAAACGAGCAGTACTTC. Amino acids: CASSPGTGGNEQYF.

This clonotype has just a few counts. This CDR3 is CASSIRQAPSNQPQHF. The CDR3, as DNA: TGTGCCAGTAGTATCCGACAGGCACCAAGCAATCAGCCCCAGCATTTT. This chain connects TRBV19 to TRBJ1-5; D might be TRBD1 (6 bases). Germline loops: CDR1 LNHDA, CDR2 SQIVND (reference sequence). The V end was cut by 3 bases, the J end by 1 base, with 13 bases between. CDR3 length: 16 amino acids.

The J gene is TRBJ1-1, the V gene TRBV2; D unclear. From germline, CDR1 is SNHLY and CDR2 FYNNEI. The CDR3 contains 15 residues. V shed 4 bases and J shed 1 base, with 13 bases lying between them. The CDR3 DNA is TGTGCCAGCAGTGCCTCGCGCACAGCGAACACTGAAGCTTTCTTT. Translated: CASSASRTANTEAFF.

This clonotype was counted only a few times. The chain couples TRBV5-4 to TRBJ1-2, with D perhaps TRBD1 (6 bases). CDR3 length equals 13 residues. V was pared by 5 bases and J by 2 bases, with 10 bases between. The germline V gene has CDR1 SGHNT and CDR2 YYREEE (reference sequence). CDR3 DNA: TGTGCCAGCAGGTACACAGGGAACTATGGCTACACCTTC. The encoded protein is CASRYTGNYGYTF.

The chain couples TRBV6-1 to TRBJ1-6; D uncertain. Trimming shortened V by 5 bases and J by 7 bases, and 6 bases separated the two germline ends. This CDR3 has 12 residues. Looked up from germline, CDR1 is MNHNS and CDR2 is SASEGT. CDR3 bases: TGTGCCAGCAGTCGCGCCAATTCACCCCTCCACTTT. This encodes CASSRANSPLHF.

To note about this clonotype: One junction end does not reproduce the germline sequence, and a read error may be involved. J is TRBJ1-1 and V is TRBV19; TRBD1 matches 7 bases. The germline V gene encodes CDR1 LNHDA and CDR2 SQIVND (reference sequence). CDR3 length: 19 amino acids. The CDR3 here is CASNPWARGRNGTNAEAFF. The CDR3 DNA follows: TGTGCCAGTAACCCATGGGCCAGGGGGAGGAATGGGACGAACGCTGAAGCTTTCTTT.

The chain employs TRBV28 and TRBJ1-1; D perhaps matches TRBD1 (5 bases). CDR1 and CDR2 from the germline V gene are MDHEN and SYDVKM. The CDR3 totals 13 residues. V was trimmed by 9 bases and J by 0 bases, leaving 11 bases between them. This CDR3 is CASMTAMNTEAFF. CDR3 nucleotides: TGTGCCAGTATGACAGCAATGAACACTGAAGCTTTCTTT.

V and J are TRBV12-3 or TRBV12-4 and TRBJ1-1; TRBD1 agrees at 11 bases. The CDR3 is made up of 14 amino acids. Trimming removed 6 bases from V and 6 bases from J; junction bases left unmatched: 6. CDR3 DNA: TGTGCCAGCAGACAGGGACAGGGGGTCCCTGAAGCTTTCTTT. Its translation: CASRQGQGVPEAFF.

In its sample, this clonotype was seen a few times. The chain recombines TRBV10-2 with TRBJ2-7, with 9 bases matching TRBD2. The CDR3 is 14 residues long. Per germline, CDR1 WSHSY and CDR2 SAAADI. With V trimmed by 5 bases and J by 6 bases, 8 bases remained unmatched. The CDR3 bases are TGCGCCAGCAGTCGTGGCGGGGGGGGTCTCGAGCAGTACTTC. Translation gives CASSRGGGGLEQYF.

This chain joins TRBV7-9 and TRBJ1-1, with D possibly TRBD1 on 6 matching bases. The length of the CDR3 is 14 residues. Trimming cost V 5 bases and J 2 bases, with 12 bases left between them. Germline lookup yields CDR1 SEHNR and CDR2 FQNEAQ (reference sequence). The CDR3 nucleotides are TGTGCCAGCAGCCCCAGGGGAGATAACACTGAAGCTTTCTTT. Translated: CASSPRGDNTEAFF.

The rearrangement uses TRBV5-3 and TRBJ1-2; D remains ambiguous. Being an ORF, TRBV5-3 has a function that is uncertain. V lost 8 bases and J 3 bases, leaving 20 bases between the germline ends. The CDR3 length is 15 residues. The CDR3 nucleotides read TGTGCCAGCAGCCTCCTAACGCTTTCCGACTATGGCTACACCTTC. Translated: CASSLLTLSDYGYTF.

The chain recombines TRBV11-1 with TRBJ2-3; 7 bases are a match to TRBD2. This CDR3 region has 16 residues. The V gene's germline CDR1 is SGHAT and CDR2 FQDESV (reference sequence). Trimming removed 5 bases from V and 0 bases from J; junction bases left unmatched: 8. CDR3 protein: CASSRPGLPSTDTQYF. The CDR3 DNA follows: TGTGCCAGCAGCCGTCCGGGACTACCAAGCACAGATACGCAGTATTTT.

V and J are TRBV20-1 and TRBJ2-7, with 8 bases aligning to TRBD1. This CDR3 spans 13 amino acids. The germline gives CDR1 DFQATT, CDR2 SNEGSKA (reference sequence). With V trimmed by 2 bases and J by 6 bases, 6 bases remained unmatched. The CDR3: CSARQGAPLEQYF. The CDR3 DNA reads TGCAGTGCTAGACAGGGGGCCCCCCTCGAGCAGTACTTC.

The V call is TRBV5-6, the J call TRBJ2-5; possibly TRBD2 for D (5 bases). The CDR3 length is 16 residues. Germline V CDR1 and CDR2: SGHDT, YYEEEE. Trimming pared 1 base from V and 1 base from J, leaving 14 bases between. CDR3 amino acids: CASSLRGNGVQETQYF. In nucleotides, the CDR3 is TGTGCCAGCAGCTTGCGGGGAAATGGGGTCCAAGAGACCCAGTACTTC.

This clonotype was detected only once. At one boundary the junction diverges from the germline segment, which might be a read error. This sequence joins TRBV7-9 and TRBJ2-5; D is perhaps TRBD2 (7 bases). Germline lookup yields CDR1 SEHNR and CDR2 FQNEAQ (reference sequence). This CDR3 is 13 amino acids long. The CDR3 DNA reads TGCGCCAGCAGCCGGGGGGCGGAAGAGACCCAGTACTTC. Amino acids: CASSRGAEETQYF.

The chain employs TRBV6-1 and TRBJ1-2; the D gene is possibly TRBD1 (5 bases). The length of the CDR3 is 13 residues. Trimming took off 6 bases at V and 6 bases at J, with 14 bases between the two ends. CDR1 and CDR2 (germline): MNHNS, SASEGT. The CDR3 nucleotides read TGTGCCAGCAGCGCGACTCGGGGCCATGGCTACACCTTC. Its translation is CASSATRGHGYTF.

V usage is TRBV27 and J usage is TRBJ2-3; 7 bases line up with TRBD2. The germline V gene encodes CDR1 MNHEY and CDR2 SMNVEV (reference sequence). The J segment lost 5 bases and the V segment lost 6 bases, leaving 2 bases of the junction unmatched. The CDR3 runs to 12 residues. The CDR3 protein is CASSPGGDTQYF. CDR3 nucleotides: TGTGCCAGCAGCCCGGGGGGAGATACGCAGTATTTT.

The gene calls are TRBV7-2 and TRBJ2-3; TRBD2 matches at 8 bases. Per germline, CDR1 SGHTA and CDR2 FQGNSA. The CDR3 sequence is 15 residues long. V shed 5 bases and J 3 bases; nucleotides not matched to a gene: 7. The CDR3 reads CASSTASGRTDTQYF. The CDR3 nucleotides read TGTGCCAGCAGCACAGCTAGCGGGCGGACAGATACGCAGTATTTT.

The rearrangement uses TRBV30 and TRBJ1-2; D gene ambiguous. The CDR3 is 14 amino acids. Trimming left V 0 bases short and J 0 bases short, with 8 bases between. Germline assignment: CDR1 GTSNPN and CDR2 SVGIG (reference sequence). Here the CDR3 reads CAWSVSKTNYGYTF. The DNA of the CDR3 is TGTGCCTGGAGTGTTAGTAAAACTAACTATGGCTACACCTTC.